A selection of T cell receptor beta chains follows, all from one sample in a study of cytomegalovirus exposure and HLA in healthy donors. Generated by immunoSEQ multiplex PCR, the TCRdb table keeps only in-frame clones and is missing some. The sample holds under 200,000 clones, approximately 80% seen once. What was sequenced was PBMCs. Source of these receptors: a man in his sixties in good health and CMV-seronegative. Both conserved end residues are part of each CDR3. D genes are given only for firm matches. Not every row has a clone size; where given, it reads once, few, many or a size class.

v_call,d_call,clone_size,j_call,cdr3_nt,cdr3_aa
TRBV27,TRBD2,few,TRBJ2-1,TGTGCCAGCAGTTTATACGGTCCTAGCGGGAGTAATGAGCAGTTCTTC,CASSLYGPSGSNEQFF
TRBV9,NA,few,TRBJ1-3,TGTGCCAGCAGCGTAGGTGGAACTAGGATCTCTGGAAACACCATATATTTT,CASSVGGTRISGNTIYF
TRBV30,NA,NA,TRBJ2-7,TGTGCCTGGGGAAGCGGGCAGGGTGGGTACGAGCAGTACTTC,CAWGSGQGGYEQYF
TRBV7-9,TRBD1,NA,TRBJ2-1,TGTGCCAGCAGCTTTGAATACAGGGGAATCAGTTACAATGAGCAGTTCTTC,CASSFEYRGISYNEQFF
TRBV6-6,NA,NA,TRBJ2-7,TGTGCCAGCAGCCAGGGGGAGCAGTACTTC,CASSQGEQYF
TRBV19,NA,NA,TRBJ2-3,TGTGCCAGTAGTATCTCCGGGAGCACAGATACGCAGTATTTT,CASSISGSTDTQYF
TRBV6-1,TRBD1,NA,TRBJ1-1,TGTGCCAGCAGTGACTATTTGAGGACAGGGAAGTACACTGAAGCTTTCTTT,CASSDYLRTGKYTEAFF
TRBV11-2,TRBD1,few,TRBJ1-2,TGTGCCAGCAGCCCCGGGACAGGGGCGGCCTTC,CASSPGTGAAF
TRBV4-2,TRBD2,NA,TRBJ2-7,TGTGCCAGCAGTGGGGGATCAGCGGGAGGGCCGAGCTCCTACGAGCAGTACTTC,CASSGGSAGGPSSYEQYF
TRBV18,NA,few,TRBJ1-4,TGTGCCAGCTCACCAACCCGGGCGGGAGACAAACTGTTTTTT,CASSPTRAGDKLFF
TRBV5-1,NA,once,TRBJ2-7,TGCGCCAGCAGCTTGGGCAGGCTTTCCTACGAGCAGTACTTC,CASSLGRLSYEQYF
TRBV25-1,NA,NA,TRBJ1-4,TGTGCCAGCAGTGAGAGACAGGTTGCAACTAATGAAAAACTGTTTTTT,CASSERQVATNEKLFF
TRBV4-3,TRBD2,few,TRBJ2-2,TGCGCCAGCAGACCCGGGACTAGTCCAATTGACACCGGGGAGCTGTTTTTT,CASRPGTSPIDTGELFF
TRBV4-3,TRBD1,NA,TRBJ2-6,TGCGCCAGCAGCCAAGGGACAGGGTTGGTGTCTGGGGCCAACGTCCTGACTTTC,CASSQGTGLVSGANVLTF
TRBV25-1,NA,NA,TRBJ2-2,TGTGCCAGCAGTGAATTTATCGGGGAGCTGTTTTTT,CASSEFIGELFF
TRBV5-1,NA,few,TRBJ2-5,TGCGCCAGCCGAGCACAAGGGGCCGGGGAGACCCAGTACTTC,CASRAQGAGETQYF
TRBV18,NA,NA,TRBJ1-1,TGTGCCAGCTCACCAGGAGGGGCAGGCACTGAAGCTTTCTTT,CASSPGGAGTEAFF
TRBV6-5,NA,NA,TRBJ1-2,TGTGCCAGCAGCATGGAGACGGGGACTAACTATGGCTACACCTTC,CASSMETGTNYGYTF
TRBV7-9,TRBD1,NA,TRBJ2-2,TGTGCCAGCAGCTTAGCGCGGGCAGGGGGCGGTTTGAACACCGGGGAGCTGTTTTTT,CASSLARAGGGLNTGELFF
TRBV19,TRBD1,NA,TRBJ2-2,TGTGCCAGTAGTGTAAGGACAGGAACGAACACCGGGGAGCTGTTTTTT,CASSVRTGTNTGELFF
TRBV5-4,TRBD2,NA,TRBJ2-1,TGTGCCAGCAGCGCCGGGACTAGCGGGAGCTTGTATGAGCAGTTCTTC,CASSAGTSGSLYEQFF
TRBV19,TRBD1,NA,TRBJ1-5,TGTGCCAGTAGCCCAAACCGGGACAGCTATCAGCCCCAGCATTTT,CASSPNRDSYQPQHF
TRBV4-3,NA,NA,TRBJ2-1,TGCGCCAGCAGCCGGGGTGAGGGTTCCACTTACAATGAGCAGTTCTTC,CASSRGEGSTYNEQFF
TRBV11-3,TRBD1,NA,TRBJ2-7,TGTGCCAGCAGCCCTCGGGACAGACCCTGCGAGCAGTACTTC,CASSPRDRPCEQYF
TRBV7-9,TRBD1,NA,TRBJ2-1,TGTGCCAGCAGACGGGACAGCAGCTCCTACAATGAGCAGTTCTTC,CASRRDSSSYNEQFF
TRBV7-2,TRBD1,NA,TRBJ1-4,TGTGCCAGCAGCCCTGGGAGGGGGACAGGGGCTGAAAAACTGTTTTTT,CASSPGRGTGAEKLFF
TRBV7-7,NA,few,TRBJ2-2,TGTGCCAGCAGCTTATCAGGACAACTCAACACCGGGGAGCTGTTTTTT,CASSLSGQLNTGELFF
TRBV5-4,NA,NA,TRBJ2-7,TGTGCCAGCAGCTTGGCCTCCGGTCCGGACATCTCCTACGAGCAGTACTTC,CASSLASGPDISYEQYF
TRBV10-3,TRBD2,NA,TRBJ2-3,TGTGCCATCAGTGACTCTAGACTAGCCCCAACAGATACGCAGTATTTT,CAISDSRLAPTDTQYF
TRBV6-6,NA,NA,TRBJ2-1,TGTGCCAGCAGCCAAGGGACATTAGGGAATGAGCAGTTCTTC,CASSQGTLGNEQFF
TRBV5-1,TRBD1,NA,TRBJ2-7,TGCGCCAGCAGCTCAGGGACAGGGGAATACGAGCAGTACTTC,CASSSGTGEYEQYF
TRBV5-1,TRBD1,NA,TRBJ2-3,TGCGCCAGCAGCTCCGGGACAGCTTCGTCAGATACGCAGTATTTT,CASSSGTASSDTQYF
TRBV7-9,TRBD1,few,TRBJ1-2,TGTGCCAGCAGCTCACTCGACAGGGGGCATGGCTACCCCTTC,CASSSLDRGHGYPF